The rows below give T cell receptor beta chains drawn from one sample of a study of T-cell memory formation after mild COVID-19. Via MiXCR, TCRdb re-called the 5' RACE reads, giving one row per CDR3 protein. This table holds roughly 380,000 distinct CDR3 sequences, 28% found once. Material: PBMCs or a T cell subset sorted from them (not recorded which). The receptors come from an adult woman who had mild COVID-19 (a few samples of this study predate the infection). Cell type and time point are not known. CDR3s include the opening cysteine and the closing phenylalanine or tryptophan. D genes are given only for firm matches. Rows give clone size only sometimes, using once, few, many, or a class for an expanded clone.

>TRBV6-5|few|TRBJ2-2|NA
TGTGCCAGCAGTCGGGAGGGACAGGGATCAATCGGGGAGCTGTTTTTT
CASSREGQGSIGELFF
>TRBV25-1|NA|TRBJ2-5|NA
TGTGCCAGCAGTGCCAACAGGGCTTCTATTAAAGAGACCCAGTACTTC
CASSANRASIKETQYF
>TRBV4-2|NA|TRBJ2-1|TRBD2
TGTGCCAGCAGCTTACAGCGGGAGGATTACAATGAGCAGTTCTTC
CASSLQREDYNEQFF
>TRBV11-3|NA|TRBJ2-5|TRBD2
TGTGCCAGCAGCCTAAGGACTAGCGCCCAAGAGACCCAGTACTTC
CASSLRTSAQETQYF
>TRBV5-1|many|TRBJ2-7|TRBD1
TGCGCCAGCAGCTTGCCCGGGACAGGGTATCCGGACTACGAGCAGTACTTC
CASSLPGTGYPDYEQYF
>TRBV27|many|TRBJ2-2|NA
TGTGCCAGCACCTTGGGTCGTCAGGGGTACACCGGGGAGCTGTTTTTT
CASTLGRQGYTGELFF
>TRBV5-1|few|TRBJ2-3|TRBD2
TGCGCCAGCAGCTCCGCACCGGGACTAAGCACAGATACGCAGTATTTT
CASSSAPGLSTDTQYF
>TRBV5-4|NA|TRBJ2-1|NA
TGTGCCAGCAGCTTGTCCTCGGGACTTGCCGGCAATGAGCAGTTCTTC
CASSLSSGLAGNEQFF
>TRBV4-3|NA|TRBJ2-2|TRBD2
TGCGCCAGCAGCCAAGTTTACAGCGGGAGGATATATTGGGAGCTGTTTTTT
CASSQVYSGRIYWELFF
>TRBV4-1|NA|TRBJ2-3|TRBD2
TGCGCCAGCAGCCGATTAGCGGGGGCCTACACAGATACGCAGTATTTT
CASSRLAGAYTDTQYF
>TRBV24-1|once|TRBJ2-1|NA
TGTGCCACCATTCAGGGGCTGGACAGATACAATGAGCAGTTCTTC
CATIQGLDRYNEQFF
>TRBV12-3/TRBV12-4|few|TRBJ2-2|NA
TGTGCCAGCAGTTTGTCCACGAACACCGGGGAGCTGTTTTTT
CASSLSTNTGELFF
>TRBV25-1|NA|TRBJ2-1|NA
TGTGCCAGCAGTGACCTGCCAGGGGGGAACAATGAGCAGTTCTTC
CASSDLPGGNNEQFF
>TRBV7-9|NA|TRBJ1-6|NA
TGTGCCAGCAGCTTAGAGTGGAATTCACCCCTCCACTTT
CASSLEWNSPLHF
>TRBV29-1|NA|TRBJ2-7|NA
TGCAGCGTCGTGCCCGGTGACCTCTCCTACGAGCAGTACTTC
CSVVPGDLSYEQYF
>TRBV3-1|NA|TRBJ2-1|NA
TGTGCCAGCAGCCACGGTCTGGGATACAATGAGCAGTTCTTC
CASSHGLGYNEQFF
>TRBV29-1|NA|TRBJ1-1|NA
TGCAGCGGTAGCAGGGTTAACACTGAAGCTTTCTTT
CSGSRVNTEAFF
>TRBV6-5|few|TRBJ2-1|TRBD1
TGTGCCAGCAGTCCCCGAGGGGGCCTTGAGCAGTTCTTC
CASSPRGGLEQFF
>TRBV7-2|NA|TRBJ2-3|TRBD2
TGTGCCAGCAGCTTGGGACTAGCGACTAGCACAGATACGCAGTATTTT
CASSLGLATSTDTQYF
>TRBV9|few|TRBJ2-3|NA
TGTGCCAGCAGCACCACTAGAGGGGCAGATACGCAGTATTTT
CASSTTRGADTQYF
>TRBV4-3|NA|TRBJ2-7|NA
TGCGCCAGCAGCCGAACTAGAGGGCATCTTGGCGAGCAGTACTTC
CASSRTRGHLGEQYF
>TRBV6-6|NA|TRBJ1-5|NA
TGTGCCAGCAGTTACCACCGGTTCCCATCCGAGCCCCAGCATTTT
CASSYHRFPSEPQHF
>TRBV20-1|NA|TRBJ2-1|TRBD2
TGCAGTGCTAATGAGCGGGGGCCCTACAATGAGCAGTTCTTC
CSANERGPYNEQFF
>TRBV24-1|NA|TRBJ1-2|NA
TGTGCCACCAGTGGGTACCGTTCGGATGGCTACACCTTC
CATSGYRSDGYTF
>TRBV6-1|NA|TRBJ1-6|NA
TGTGCCAGCAGGGAACTTCGTGGAATTGGGTATAATTCACCCCTCCACTTT
CASRELRGIGYNSPLHF
>TRBV20-1|few|TRBJ1-5|NA
TGCAGTGCTAGAGATGCGGTGTATTGGGGGAATCAGCCCCAGCATTTT
CSARDAVYWGNQPQHF
>TRBV5-1|few|TRBJ1-1|TRBD1
TGCGCCAGCAGCTTGGCCGGGACAGGGGGCACTGAAGCTTTCTTT
CASSLAGTGGTEAFF
>TRBV7-9|few|TRBJ1-1|NA
TGTGCCAGCAGCTCCCCCAGGGGAGGGGGCACTGAAGCTTTCTTT
CASSSPRGGGTEAFF
>TRBV12-3/TRBV12-4|NA|TRBJ2-2|TRBD2
TGTGCCAGCACTAGCGGGGGGGCACGGGCCGGGGAGCTGTTTTTT
CASTSGGARAGELFF
>TRBV15|NA|TRBJ2-7|TRBD1
TGTGCCACCAGCGGACAGGGACATTCCTACGAGCAGTACTTC
CATSGQGHSYEQYF
>TRBV14|few|TRBJ1-2|NA
TGTGCCAGCAGCCAATCGGGGAATGGCTACACCTTC
CASSQSGNGYTF
>TRBV7-2|NA|TRBJ1-4|NA
TGTGCCAGCGGCACCGAAGCCCGCATTAATGAAAAACTGTTTTTT
CASGTEARINEKLFF
>TRBV20-1|few|TRBJ2-1|TRBD2
TGCAGTGCTAGAGATCGCCTAGCGGTGATCAATGAGCAGTTCTTC
CSARDRLAVINEQFF
>TRBV24-1|NA|TRBJ1-5|NA
TGTGCCACCACCACAGGGCCCGAGGGCAATCAGCCCCAGCATTTT
CATTTGPEGNQPQHF
>TRBV11-1|NA|TRBJ2-7|TRBD1
TGTGCCAGCAGCTTATGGGGGACAGCAGCCAGCGAGCAGTACTTC
CASSLWGTAASEQYF
>TRBV7-9|NA|TRBJ1-2|NA
TGTGCCAGCAGCTTAAAGTCTGTGCTGGACTATGGCTACACCTTC
CASSLKSVLDYGYTF
>TRBV24-1|NA|TRBJ1-2|NA
TGTGCCACCAGTGGCGCCGGCAACTATGGCTACACCTTC
CATSGAGNYGYTF